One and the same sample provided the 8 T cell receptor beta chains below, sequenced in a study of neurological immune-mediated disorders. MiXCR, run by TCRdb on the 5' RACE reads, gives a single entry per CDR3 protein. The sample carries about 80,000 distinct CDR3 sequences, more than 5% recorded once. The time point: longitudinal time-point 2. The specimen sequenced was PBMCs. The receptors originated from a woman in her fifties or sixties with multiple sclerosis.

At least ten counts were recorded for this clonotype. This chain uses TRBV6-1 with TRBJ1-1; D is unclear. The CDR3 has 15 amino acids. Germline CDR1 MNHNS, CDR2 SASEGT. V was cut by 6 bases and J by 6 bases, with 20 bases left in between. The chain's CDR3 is CASRPSGPEWAEAFF. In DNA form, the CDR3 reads TGTGCCAGCAGACCCAGCGGGCCAGAGTGGGCTGAAGCTTTCTTT.

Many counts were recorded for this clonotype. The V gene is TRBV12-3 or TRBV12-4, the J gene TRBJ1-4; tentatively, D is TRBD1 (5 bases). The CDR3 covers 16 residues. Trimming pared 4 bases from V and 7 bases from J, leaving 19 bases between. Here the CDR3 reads CASSSSGGWDGEKLFF. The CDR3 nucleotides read TGTGCCAGCAGTTCCAGTGGAGGGTGGGACGGTGAAAAACTGTTTTTT.

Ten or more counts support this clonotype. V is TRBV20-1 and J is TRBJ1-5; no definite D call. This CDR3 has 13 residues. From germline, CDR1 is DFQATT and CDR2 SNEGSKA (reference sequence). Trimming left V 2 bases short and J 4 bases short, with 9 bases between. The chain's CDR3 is CSARSSGNQPQHF. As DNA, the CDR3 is TGCAGTGCTAGAAGTAGCGGGAATCAGCCCCAGCATTTT.

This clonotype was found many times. The CDR3: CASTEGTDYNEQFF. The CDR3 coding sequence is TGTGCCAGCACCGAAGGGACTGATTACAATGAGCAGTTCTTC. The chain is built from TRBV2 and TRBJ2-1, with D maybe TRBD2 (6 bases). The V end lost 7 bases, the J end lost 4 bases, and 14 bases lay between the germline ends. The CDR3 contains 14 residues. CDR1 and CDR2 from the germline V gene are SNHLY and FYNNEI.

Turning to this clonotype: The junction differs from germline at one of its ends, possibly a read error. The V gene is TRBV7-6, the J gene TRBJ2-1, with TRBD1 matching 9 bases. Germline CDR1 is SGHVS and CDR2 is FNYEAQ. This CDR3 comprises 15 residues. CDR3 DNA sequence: TGTGCCAGCGGCTTTAGGACAGGGGTTAACAATGAGCAGTTCTTC. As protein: CASGFRTGVNNEQFF.

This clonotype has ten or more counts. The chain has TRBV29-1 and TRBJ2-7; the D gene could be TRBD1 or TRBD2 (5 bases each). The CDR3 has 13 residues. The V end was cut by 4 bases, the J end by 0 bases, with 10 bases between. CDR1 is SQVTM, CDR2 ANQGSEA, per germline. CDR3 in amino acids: CSVASGSSYEQYF. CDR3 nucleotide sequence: TGCAGCGTTGCGTCAGGGAGCTCCTACGAGCAGTACTTC.

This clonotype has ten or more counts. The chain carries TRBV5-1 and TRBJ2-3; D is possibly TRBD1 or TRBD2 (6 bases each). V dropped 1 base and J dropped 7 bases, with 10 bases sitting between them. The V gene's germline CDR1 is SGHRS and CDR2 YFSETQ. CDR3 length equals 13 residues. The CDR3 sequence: CASSLTGGNTQYF. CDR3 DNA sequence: TGCGCCAGCAGCTTGACCGGGGGCAATACGCAGTATTTT. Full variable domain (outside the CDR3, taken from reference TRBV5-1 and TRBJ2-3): KAGVTQTPRYLIKTRGQQVTLSCSPISGHRSVSWYQQTPGQGLQFLFEYFSETQRNKGNFPGRFSGRQFSNSRSEMNVSTLELGDSALYLCASSLTGGNTQYFGPGTRLTVL.

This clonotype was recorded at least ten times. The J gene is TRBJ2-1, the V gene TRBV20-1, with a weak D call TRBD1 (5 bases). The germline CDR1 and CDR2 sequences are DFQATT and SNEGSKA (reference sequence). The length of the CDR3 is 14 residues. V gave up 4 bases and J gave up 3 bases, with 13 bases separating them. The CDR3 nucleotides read TGCAGTGCTATAGGGGCCGACGGCTACAATGAGCAGTTCTTC. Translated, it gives CSAIGADGYNEQFF.